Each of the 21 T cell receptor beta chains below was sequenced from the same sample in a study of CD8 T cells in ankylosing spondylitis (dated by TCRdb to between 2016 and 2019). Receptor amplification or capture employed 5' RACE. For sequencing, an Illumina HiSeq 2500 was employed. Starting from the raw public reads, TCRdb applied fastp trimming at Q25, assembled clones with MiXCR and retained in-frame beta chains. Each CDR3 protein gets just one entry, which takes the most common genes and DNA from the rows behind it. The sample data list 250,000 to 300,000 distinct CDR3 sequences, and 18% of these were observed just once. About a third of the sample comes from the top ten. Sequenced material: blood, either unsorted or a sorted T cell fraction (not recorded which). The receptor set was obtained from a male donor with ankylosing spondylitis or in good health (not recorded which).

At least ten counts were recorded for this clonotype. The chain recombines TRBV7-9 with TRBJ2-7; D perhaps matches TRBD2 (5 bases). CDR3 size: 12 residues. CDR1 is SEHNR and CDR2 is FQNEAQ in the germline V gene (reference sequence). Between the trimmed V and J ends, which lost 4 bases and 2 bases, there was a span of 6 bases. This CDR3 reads CASSSGTYEQYF. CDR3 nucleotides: TGTGCCAGCAGCTCGGGGACCTACGAGCAGTACTTC.

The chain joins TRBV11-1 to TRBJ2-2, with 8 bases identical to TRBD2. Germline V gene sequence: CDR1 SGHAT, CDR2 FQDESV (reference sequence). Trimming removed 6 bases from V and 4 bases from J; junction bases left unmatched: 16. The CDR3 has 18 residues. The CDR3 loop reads CASRPTFSGTESTGELFF. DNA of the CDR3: TGTGCCAGCAGACCGACGTTTAGCGGGACGGAAAGCACCGGGGAGCTGTTTTTT.

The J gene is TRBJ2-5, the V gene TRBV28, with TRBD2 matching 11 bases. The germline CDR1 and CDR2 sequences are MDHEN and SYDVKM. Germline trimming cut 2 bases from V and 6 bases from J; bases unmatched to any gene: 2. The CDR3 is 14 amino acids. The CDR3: CASSLRLAGKTQYF. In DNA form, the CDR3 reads TGTGCCAGCAGTTTAAGACTAGCGGGAAAGACCCAGTACTTC.

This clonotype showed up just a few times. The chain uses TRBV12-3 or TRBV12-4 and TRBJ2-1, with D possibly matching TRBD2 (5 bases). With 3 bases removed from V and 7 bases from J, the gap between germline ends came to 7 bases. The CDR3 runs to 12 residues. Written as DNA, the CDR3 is TGTGCCAGCAGTTTTATAGCGAATGAGCAGTTCTTC. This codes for CASSFIANEQFF.

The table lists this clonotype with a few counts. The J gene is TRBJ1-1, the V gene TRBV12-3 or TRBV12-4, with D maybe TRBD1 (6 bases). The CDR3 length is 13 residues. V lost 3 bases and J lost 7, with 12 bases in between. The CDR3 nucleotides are TGTGCCAGCAGTTTCGCGGGGGGCATTGAAGCTTTCTTT. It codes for CASSFAGGIEAFF.

CDR3 sequence: CASSFPGAPKNTGELFF. The CDR3 DNA is TGTGCCAGCAGTTTCCCCGGGGCTCCTAAGAACACCGGGGAGCTGTTTTTT. V is TRBV12-3 or TRBV12-4 and J is TRBJ2-2, with D possibly being TRBD1 or TRBD2 (5 bases each). V lost 3 bases, J lost 1 base, and 15 bases lay in between. CDR3 length equals 17 residues.

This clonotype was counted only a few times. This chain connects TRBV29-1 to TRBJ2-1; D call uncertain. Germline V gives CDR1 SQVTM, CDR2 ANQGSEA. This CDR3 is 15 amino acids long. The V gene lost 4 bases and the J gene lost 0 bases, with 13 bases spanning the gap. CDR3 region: CSVAPPLSSYNEQFF. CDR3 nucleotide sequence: TGCAGCGTTGCACCCCCCCTTAGCTCCTACAATGAGCAGTTCTTC.

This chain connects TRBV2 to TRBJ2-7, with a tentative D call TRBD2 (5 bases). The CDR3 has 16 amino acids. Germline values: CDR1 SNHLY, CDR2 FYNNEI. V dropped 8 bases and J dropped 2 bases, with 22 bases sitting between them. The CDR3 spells CASHTGPADQAYEQYF. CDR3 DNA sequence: TGTGCCAGCCACACTGGTCCAGCGGATCAAGCCTACGAGCAGTACTTC.

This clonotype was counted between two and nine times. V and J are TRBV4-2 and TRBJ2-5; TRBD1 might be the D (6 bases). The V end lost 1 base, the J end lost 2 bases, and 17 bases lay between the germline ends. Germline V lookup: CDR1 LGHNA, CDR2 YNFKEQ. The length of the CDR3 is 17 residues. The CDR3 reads CASSQAPGHRDQETQYF. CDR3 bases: TGTGCCAGCAGCCAAGCTCCGGGACATAGAGATCAAGAGACCCAGTACTTC.

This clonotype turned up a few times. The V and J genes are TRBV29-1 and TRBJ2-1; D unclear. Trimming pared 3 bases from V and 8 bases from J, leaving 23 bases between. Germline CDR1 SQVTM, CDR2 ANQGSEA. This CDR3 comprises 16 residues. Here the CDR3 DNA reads TGCAGCGTTGAGTTCCCAGGCGCTGGTGATTTCGATGAGCAGTTCTTC. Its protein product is CSVEFPGAGDFDEQFF.

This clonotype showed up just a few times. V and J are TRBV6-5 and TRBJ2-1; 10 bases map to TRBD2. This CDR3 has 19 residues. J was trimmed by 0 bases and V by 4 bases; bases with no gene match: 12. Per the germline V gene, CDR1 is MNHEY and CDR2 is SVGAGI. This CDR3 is CASSSSPTSGLSSYNEQFF. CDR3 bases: TGTGCCAGCAGTTCTTCCCCGACTAGCGGGTTAAGCTCCTACAATGAGCAGTTCTTC.

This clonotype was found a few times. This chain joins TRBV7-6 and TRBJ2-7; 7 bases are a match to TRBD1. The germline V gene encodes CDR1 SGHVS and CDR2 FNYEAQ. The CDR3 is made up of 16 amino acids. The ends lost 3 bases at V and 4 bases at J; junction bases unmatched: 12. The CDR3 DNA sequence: TGTGCCAGCAGCTTCCGATCAGACGAACAGGGGTACGAGCAGTACTTC. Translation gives CASSFRSDEQGYEQYF.

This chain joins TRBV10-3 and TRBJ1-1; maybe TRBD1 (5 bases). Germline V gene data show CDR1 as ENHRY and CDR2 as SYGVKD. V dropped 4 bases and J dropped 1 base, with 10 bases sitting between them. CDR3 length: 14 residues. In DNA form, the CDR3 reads TGTGCCATCAGTGGCCCGGGGGAGAACACTGAAGCTTTCTTT. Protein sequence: CAISGPGENTEAFF.

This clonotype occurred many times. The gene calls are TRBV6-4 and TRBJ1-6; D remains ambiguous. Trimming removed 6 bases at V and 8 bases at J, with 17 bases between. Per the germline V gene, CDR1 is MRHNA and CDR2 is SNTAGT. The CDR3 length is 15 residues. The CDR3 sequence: CASSPGEGGHSPLHF. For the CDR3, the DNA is TGTGCCAGCAGCCCCGGCGAGGGAGGTCATTCACCCCTCCACTTT.

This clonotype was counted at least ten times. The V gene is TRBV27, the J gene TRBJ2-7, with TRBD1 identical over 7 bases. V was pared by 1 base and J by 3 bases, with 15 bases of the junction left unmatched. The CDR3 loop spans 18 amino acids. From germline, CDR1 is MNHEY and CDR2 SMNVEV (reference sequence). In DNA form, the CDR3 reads TGTGCCAGCAGTTTATTTCCCCAACAGGGGTCGGTTAACTACGAGCAGTACTTC. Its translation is CASSLFPQQGSVNYEQYF.

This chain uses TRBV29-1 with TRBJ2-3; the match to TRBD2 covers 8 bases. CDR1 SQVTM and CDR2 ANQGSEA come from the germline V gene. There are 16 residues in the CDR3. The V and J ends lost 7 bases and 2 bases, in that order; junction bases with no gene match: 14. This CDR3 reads CSAGGGLADPTDTQYF. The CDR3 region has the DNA TGCAGCGCCGGGGGGGGGCTAGCGGATCCCACAGATACGCAGTATTTT.

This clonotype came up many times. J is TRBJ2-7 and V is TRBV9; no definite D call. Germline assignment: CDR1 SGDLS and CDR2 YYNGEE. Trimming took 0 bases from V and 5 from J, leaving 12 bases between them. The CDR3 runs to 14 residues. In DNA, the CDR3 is TGTGCCAGCAGCGTAGACTCCCGGACGGACGAGCAGTACTTC. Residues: CASSVDSRTDEQYF. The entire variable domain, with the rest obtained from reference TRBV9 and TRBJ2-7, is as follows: DSGVTQTPKHLITATGQRVTLRCSPRSGDLSVYWYQQSLDQGLQFLIQYYNGEERAKGNILERFSAQQFPDLHSELNLSSLELGDSALYFCASSVDSRTDEQYFGPGTRLTVT.

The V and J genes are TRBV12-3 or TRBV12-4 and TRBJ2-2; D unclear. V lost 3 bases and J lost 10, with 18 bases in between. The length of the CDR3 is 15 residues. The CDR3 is CASSLMDAPDEELFF. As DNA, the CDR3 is TGTGCCAGCAGTTTGATGGATGCCCCGGATGAGGAGCTGTTTTTT.

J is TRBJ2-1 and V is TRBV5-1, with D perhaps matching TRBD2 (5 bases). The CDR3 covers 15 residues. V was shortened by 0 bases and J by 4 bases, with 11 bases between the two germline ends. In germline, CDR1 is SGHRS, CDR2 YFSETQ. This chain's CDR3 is CASSLAGLGYNEQFF. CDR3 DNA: TGCGCCAGCAGCTTGGCCGGACTTGGATACAATGAGCAGTTCTTC.

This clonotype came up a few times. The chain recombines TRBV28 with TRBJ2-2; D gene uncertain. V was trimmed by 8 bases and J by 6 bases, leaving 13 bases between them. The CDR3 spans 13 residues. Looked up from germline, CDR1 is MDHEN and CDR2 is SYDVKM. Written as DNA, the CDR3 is TGTGCCAGCTATGCTTATGAGCCCGGGGAGCTGTTTTTT. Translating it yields CASYAYEPGELFF. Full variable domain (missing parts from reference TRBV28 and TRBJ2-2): DVKVTQSSRYLVKRTGEKVFLECVQDMDHENMFWYRQDPGLGLRLIYFSYDVKMKEKGDIPEGYSVSREKKERFSLILESASTNQTSMYLCASYAYEPGELFFGEGSRLTVL.

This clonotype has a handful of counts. The CDR3 loop is CASSRGLAGPTYNEQFF. The CDR3 bases are TGCGCCAGCAGCCGGGGACTAGCGGGACCTACTTACAATGAGCAGTTCTTC. The genes are TRBV5-1 and TRBJ2-1; 13 nucleotides line up with TRBD2. J gave up 4 bases and V 4 bases, and 8 bases lay outside the gene matches. Looked up from germline, CDR1 is SGHRS and CDR2 is YFSETQ. The CDR3 is 17 amino acids.